Listed below are T cell receptor beta chains from one sample, sequenced in a study of somatic mutations in cytotoxic T cells in rheumatoid arthritis. Only in-frame clones appear in the TCRdb table, and some are missing; sequencing was by immunoSEQ multiplex PCR. The sample has around 18,000 clones, approximately 75% seen once; the top ten hold about 14%. The source material was CD8+ T cells sorted from blood. Receptors were obtained from an adult with rheumatoid arthritis. Each CDR3 is given with its conserved first and last residue. The order of the fields is J gene, clone size, CDR3 length, V gene, D gene, CDR3 DNA, CDR3 protein. D genes are given only for firm matches. Clone size, where shown, is once, few, many, or a class for clones that have expanded.

TRBJ2-1,few,16,TRBV21-1,-,TGTGCCAGCAGCAGGCGTCTAGCGATGGAAAACAATGAGCAGTTCTTC,CASSRRLAMENNEQFF
TRBJ2-5,-,15,TRBV5-8,TRBD1,TGTGCCAGCAGCCACTCCGGGACAGGGGATCAGACCCAGTACTTC,CASSHSGTGDQTQYF
TRBJ2-3,-,14,TRBV2,-,TGTGCCAGCAGCCTCCTTAAGTTGCTAGATACGCAGTATTTT,CASSLLKLLDTQYF
TRBJ2-5,-,18,TRBV5-4,-,TGTGCCAGCAGTTTCATTAGGACGACTGCTGGACGAAGAGAGACCCAGTACTTC,CASSFIRTTAGRRETQYF
TRBJ2-1,-,12,TRBV4-1,-,TGCGCCAGCAGCCAGGTACTCAATGAGCAGTTCTTC,CASSQVLNEQFF
TRBJ2-7,-,16,TRBV23-1,TRBD2,TGCGCCAGCAGTCAATCGGGGCGGGAGGACTCCTACGAGCAGTACTTC,CASSQSGREDSYEQYF
TRBJ1-3,-,14,TRBV4-1,-,TGCGCCAGCAGCAGGCCCCCGGATGGAAACACCATATATTTT,CASSRPPDGNTIYF
TRBJ1-5,-,17,TRBV4-2,TRBD1,TGTGCCAGCAGCCAAGCCGCGGCCAGGGGGCTAAATCAGCCCCAGCATTTT,CASSQAAARGLNQPQHF
TRBJ2-5,-,16,TRBV5-6,TRBD2,TGTGCCAGCATGCCTTTTGGGACTAGCGGGATAGAGACCCAGTACTTC,CASMPFGTSGIETQYF
TRBJ1-4,once,16,TRBV4-3,-,TGCGCCAGCAGCGAAAGCCCCCTCGCCGCTAATGAAAAACTGTTTTTT,CASSESPLAANEKLFF
TRBJ2-1,-,14,TRBV13,TRBD1,TGTGCCAGCAGCCCCGGACAGGGTCACAATGAGCAGTTCTTC,CASSPGQGHNEQFF
TRBJ2-3,-,15,TRBV7-2,-,TGTGCCAGCAGCTTAGGGCCCCAGGTCACAGATACGCAGTATTTT,CASSLGPQVTDTQYF
TRBJ1-5,-,14,TRBV6-6,-,TGTGCCAGCAGCCGACGGGGTAGCAATCAGCCCCAGCATTTT,CASSRRGSNQPQHF
TRBJ1-1,few,15,TRBV16,-,TGTGCCAGCAGCCAGCCATCGGACGGCATCACTGAAGCTTTCTTT,CASSQPSDGITEAFF
TRBJ2-1,-,19,TRBV28,TRBD2,TGTGCCAGCAGTTTTCCGGTTTGGCGGGAGGGTAGCTCCTACAATGAGCAGTTCTTC,CASSFPVWREGSSYNEQFF
TRBJ2-7,-,16,TRBV25-1,-,TGTGCCAGCAGTGACGGCCGTTGGGAGAATCCCCACGAGCAGTACTTC,CASSDGRWENPHEQYF
TRBJ2-1,-,16,TRBV9,-,TGTGCCAGCAGCGTAGATCATACGGCCTCCTACAATGAGCAGTTCTTC,CASSVDHTASYNEQFF
TRBJ2-7,-,13,TRBV6-7,-,TGTGCCAGCAATGTGGGGCGGACCTACGAGCAGTACTTC,CASNVGRTYEQYF
TRBJ2-3,-,14,TRBV27,-,TGTGCCAGCAGTCTAACGGGCCCAAGCGATACGCAGTATTTT,CASSLTGPSDTQYF
TRBJ2-3,-,15,TRBV2,TRBD1,TGTGCCAGCAGTGAGGGACAGGGCCTCACAGATACGCAGTATTTT,CASSEGQGLTDTQYF
TRBJ2-7,-,15,TRBV7-2,TRBD2,TGTGCCAGCAGCTTAATGTACCGCGGGAGTCACGAGCAGTACTTC,CASSLMYRGSHEQYF
TRBJ2-5,-,15,TRBV7-2,TRBD1,TGTGCCAGCGGGAGGACAGGGGGGACGCTAGAGACCCAGTACTTC,CASGRTGGTLETQYF
TRBJ2-7,-,12,TRBV28,-,TGTGCCAGCACGCGCCAGGACCACGAGCAGTACTTC,CASTRQDHEQYF
TRBJ2-5,-,14,TRBV27,-,TGTGCCAGCAGTTTGTGGGGGGCGTGGGAGACCCAGTACTTC,CASSLWGAWETQYF
TRBJ1-1,-,14,TRBV19,-,TGTGCCAGTAGTATTACAGCCTTTTTGGCTGAAGCTTTCTTT,CASSITAFLAEAFF
TRBJ2-7,few,11,TRBV25-1,-,TGTGCCACCTCACTTGGATACGAGCAGTACTTC,CATSLGYEQYF
TRBJ1-1,-,17,TRBV21-1,-,TGTGCCAGCAGCAAAGCAGTCGGGGGGGAGGGGAACACTGAAGCTTTCTTT,CASSKAVGGEGNTEAFF
TRBJ1-1,few,13,TRBV28,-,TGTGCCAGCAGTTTAGGTGTATACACTGAAGCTTTCTTT,CASSLGVYTEAFF
TRBJ2-7,-,13,TRBV7-7,-,TGTGCTAGCAGCCCGCTTGGAGGATACGAGCAGTACTTC,CASSPLGGYEQYF
TRBJ1-1,few,14,TRBV11-2,TRBD1,TGTGCCAGCAGCTCGGGACAGCAGAACACTGAAGCTTTCTTT,CASSSGQQNTEAFF
TRBJ2-1,few,14,TRBV30,TRBD2,TGTGCCCGGCGGCAGGCGGGAGACTACAATGAGCAGTTCTTC,CARRQAGDYNEQFF
TRBJ1-1,-,14,TRBV6-5,-,TGTGCCAGCAGTTATTGGCCACTGAACACTGAAGCTTTCTTT,CASSYWPLNTEAFF
TRBJ2-5,-,15,TRBV4-1,TRBD2,TGCGCCAGCAGCCGAGTGGCGGGGGGTCAAGAGACCCAGTACTTC,CASSRVAGGQETQYF
TRBJ2-3,-,14,TRBV13,-,TGTGCCAGCAGCTCCAGGGGGGGGCTCGATACGCAGTATTTT,CASSSRGGLDTQYF
TRBJ2-7,-,13,TRBV4-1,-,TGCGCCAGCAGCCAAGAAGGGGGGGATAAGCAGTACTTC,CASSQEGGDKQYF
TRBJ1-4,-,14,TRBV30,-,TGTGCCTGGAGTGTCACGGGTTTTGGCGAAAAACTGTTTTTT,CAWSVTGFGEKLFF
TRBJ1-2,medium-sized,15,TRBV9,TRBD1,TGTGCCAGCAGCGTAGGGGGGACAGGGGGCCGGGGCTACACCTTC,CASSVGGTGGRGYTF
TRBJ2-1,-,14,TRBV29-1,-,TGCAGCGTAAGCGGCTTAGCGGCCCACAATGAGCAGTTCTTC,CSVSGLAAHNEQFF
TRBJ1-2,-,16,TRBV7-9,TRBD1,TGTGCCAGCAGCCTAGCAGGGGACAGAGGGCCCTATGGCTACACCTTC,CASSLAGDRGPYGYTF
TRBJ2-7,-,16,TRBV28,TRBD2,TGTGCCAGCAGTTTACCCATAGCGGGTCGCTCCTACGAGCAGTACTTC,CASSLPIAGRSYEQYF
TRBJ2-7,-,18,TRBV28,TRBD2,TGTGCCAGCAGTTTGCGGGAGGAACAAACATATTTCTCCTACGAGCAGTACTTC,CASSLREEQTYFSYEQYF
TRBJ1-2,-,12,TRBV30,-,TGTGCCTGGAGTGTAGAAGTTTATGGCTACACCTTC,CAWSVEVYGYTF
TRBJ1-2,-,15,TRBV4-2,-,TGTGCCAGCAGCCAAGAGTCCGGGTCTAACTATGGCTACACCTTC,CASSQESGSNYGYTF
TRBJ1-5,-,13,TRBV28,-,TGTGCCAGCATGGGGGACATTAACCAGCCCCAGCATTTT,CASMGDINQPQHF
TRBJ2-3,few,13,TRBV4-1,-,TGCGCCAGCAGCGCTTTTAGCACAGATACGCAGTATTTT,CASSAFSTDTQYF
TRBJ2-7,few,14,TRBV7-9,-,TGTGCCACACTGGAGGGGGGTCAGGGTTACGAGCAGTACTTC,CATLEGGQGYEQYF
TRBJ1-2,-,12,TRBV7-9,TRBD1,TGTGCCAGCAGCGGCGGACAGGGAGGCTACACCTTC,CASSGGQGGYTF
TRBJ2-7,-,16,TRBV9,TRBD2,TGTGCCAGCAGCTCCCACCCCGGGACTAGCTCCTACGAGCAGTACTTC,CASSSHPGTSSYEQYF